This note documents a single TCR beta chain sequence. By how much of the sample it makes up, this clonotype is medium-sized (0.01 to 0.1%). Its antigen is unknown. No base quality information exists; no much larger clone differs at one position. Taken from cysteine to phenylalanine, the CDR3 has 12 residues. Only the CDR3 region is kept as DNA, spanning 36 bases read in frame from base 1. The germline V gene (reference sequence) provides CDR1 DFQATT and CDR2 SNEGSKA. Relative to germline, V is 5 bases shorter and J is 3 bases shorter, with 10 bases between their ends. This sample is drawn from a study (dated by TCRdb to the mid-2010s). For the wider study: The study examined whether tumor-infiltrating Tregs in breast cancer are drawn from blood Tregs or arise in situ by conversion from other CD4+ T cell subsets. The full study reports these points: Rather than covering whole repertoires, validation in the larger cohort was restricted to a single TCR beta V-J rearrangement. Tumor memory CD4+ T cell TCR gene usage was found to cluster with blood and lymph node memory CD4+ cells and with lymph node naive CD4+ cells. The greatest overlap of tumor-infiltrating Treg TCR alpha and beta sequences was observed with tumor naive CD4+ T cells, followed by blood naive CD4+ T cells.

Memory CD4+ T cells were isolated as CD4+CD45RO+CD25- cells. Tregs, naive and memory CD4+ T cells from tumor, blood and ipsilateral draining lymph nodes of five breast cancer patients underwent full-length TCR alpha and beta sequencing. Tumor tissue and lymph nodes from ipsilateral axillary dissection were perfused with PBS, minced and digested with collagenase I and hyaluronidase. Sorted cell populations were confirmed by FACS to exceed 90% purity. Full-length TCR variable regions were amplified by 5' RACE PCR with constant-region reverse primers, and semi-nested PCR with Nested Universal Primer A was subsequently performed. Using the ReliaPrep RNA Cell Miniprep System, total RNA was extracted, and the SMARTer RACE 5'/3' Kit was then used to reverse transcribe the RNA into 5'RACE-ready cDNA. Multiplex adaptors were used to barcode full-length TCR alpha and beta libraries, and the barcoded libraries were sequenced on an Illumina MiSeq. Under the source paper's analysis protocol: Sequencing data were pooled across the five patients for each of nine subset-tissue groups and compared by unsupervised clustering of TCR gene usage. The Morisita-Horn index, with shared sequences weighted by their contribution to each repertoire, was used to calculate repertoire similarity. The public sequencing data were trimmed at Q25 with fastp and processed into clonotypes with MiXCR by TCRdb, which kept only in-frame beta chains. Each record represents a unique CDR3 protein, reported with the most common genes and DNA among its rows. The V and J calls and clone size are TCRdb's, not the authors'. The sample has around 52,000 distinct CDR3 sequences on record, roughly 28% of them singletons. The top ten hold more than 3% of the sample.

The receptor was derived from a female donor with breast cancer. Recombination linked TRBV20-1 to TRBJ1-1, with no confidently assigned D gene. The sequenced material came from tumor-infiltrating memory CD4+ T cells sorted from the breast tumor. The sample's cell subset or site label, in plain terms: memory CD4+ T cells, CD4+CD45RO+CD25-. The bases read TGCAGTGCTGCTAGGCCGCACACTGAAGCTTTCTTT. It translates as CSAARPHTEAFF.